Listed below are T cell receptor beta chains from one sample, sequenced in a study of CD8+ T cells in alopecia areata. TCRdb keeps only in-frame clones here, not all; method: immunoSEQ multiplex PCR. Of roughly 170,000 clones in the sample, 50% to 60% were seen once. Sequencing used CD4+ T cells sorted from blood, obtained at week 0. These receptors originate from a human donor with alopecia areata. Both conserved end residues are part of each CDR3. A D gene is named only where the DNA matches it firmly. Size is stated for part of the rows, as once, few or many counts, or as a class when the clone is expanded.

>TRBJ1-5|NA|NA|TRBV30
TGTGCCTGGAGTGGTGGGACAAATAGCAATCAGCCCCAGCATTTT
CAWSGGTNSNQPQHF
>TRBJ2-7|NA|NA|TRBV29-1
TGCAGCGTTGGTATACAGGGTTTAGGCGAGCAGTACTTC
CSVGIQGLGEQYF
>TRBJ1-2|NA|NA|TRBV7-2
TGTGCCAGCAGCTCACGGGGAGGGATGGGCTATGGCTACACCTTC
CASSSRGGMGYGYTF
>TRBJ2-6|NA|NA|TRBV6-5
TGTGCCAGCACCCGCTTTGGGGCCAACGTCCTGACTTTC
CASTRFGANVLTF
>TRBJ2-3|NA|NA|TRBV29-1
TGCAGCGTTGAGCGAGGGGTGAACACAGATACGCAGTATTTT
CSVERGVNTDTQYF
>TRBJ2-3|NA|NA|TRBV2
TGTGCCAGCACCTCCACAGATACGCAGTATTTT
CASTSTDTQYF
>TRBJ2-5|NA|few|TRBV5-6
TGTGCCAGCAGGCGTGTGGACAGCCAAGAGACCCAGTACTTC
CASRRVDSQETQYF
>TRBJ2-3|NA|NA|TRBV29-1
TGCAGCGTTGTCGGGCAAACCACAGATACGCAGTATTTT
CSVVGQTTDTQYF
>TRBJ2-7|NA|once|TRBV4-2
TGTGCCAGCAGCCAAGACCGCACCTACGAGCAGTACTTC
CASSQDRTYEQYF
>TRBJ1-1|NA|few|TRBV2
TGTGCCAGCAGTGAAGGGGGACGGCGGAACACTGAAGCTTTCTTT
CASSEGGRRNTEAFF
>TRBJ2-2|NA|few|TRBV29-1
TGCAGCGTTGAAGCTAGGGACGGGAGGAACACCGGGGAGCTGTTTTTT
CSVEARDGRNTGELFF
>TRBJ2-1|NA|NA|TRBV2
TGTGCCCAGGAGGCGCTCGGGGTCAATGAGCAGTTCTTC
CAQEALGVNEQFF
>TRBJ2-3|NA|few|TRBV2
TGTGCCAGCAGTGAAGTGGATACGCAGTATTTT
CASSEVDTQYF
>TRBJ1-5|NA|NA|TRBV2
TGTGCCAGCAGTGAACGGCAGGTTTGGGAGCCCCAGCATTTT
CASSERQVWEPQHF
>TRBJ2-7|NA|NA|TRBV29-1
TGCAGCGTTGGGAGCCTACGTCCCTACGAGCAGTACTTC
CSVGSLRPYEQYF
>TRBJ1-2|NA|NA|TRBV29-1
TGCAGCGTAGAAGACGGCTATGGCTACACCTTC
CSVEDGYGYTF
>TRBJ1-4|TRBD1|few|TRBV7-9
TGTGCCAGCAGCTTAGCGGGGACAGGCGAGAATGAAAAACTGTTTTTT
CASSLAGTGENEKLFF
>TRBJ1-4|NA|NA|TRBV30
TGTGCCTGGAGAACCCTTCCTAATGCAAAACTGTTTTTT
CAWRTLPNAKLFF
>TRBJ1-1|NA|NA|TRBV30
TGTGCCTGGAGGACAGGCAGGAACACTGAAGCTTTCTTT
CAWRTGRNTEAFF
>TRBJ2-5|NA|NA|TRBV6-5
TGTGCCAGCAGTTACTCCAGGGGTCCCCTTAAAGAGACCCAGTACTTC
CASSYSRGPLKETQYF
>TRBJ1-2|NA|NA|TRBV30
TGTGCCTGGAGCGGACAAATCTCCCGCTATGGCTACACCTTC
CAWSGQISRYGYTF
>TRBJ2-5|TRBD2|few|TRBV15
TGTGCCACCAGCAGCGGAAGTAGCGGGGGGCGGAAGACCCAGTACTTC
CATSSGSSGGRKTQYF
>TRBJ2-7|NA|few|TRBV10-3
TGTGCCATCAGTGGGGACACCGAGCAGTACTTC
CAISGDTEQYF
>TRBJ2-2|NA|NA|TRBV5-4
TGTGCCAGCAGCTTGGTCCCGAACACCGGGGAGCTGTTTTTT
CASSLVPNTGELFF
>TRBJ2-5|NA|NA|TRBV4-1
TGCGCCAGCAATGCTAGGACTGTTGATAAGACCCAGTACTTC
CASNARTVDKTQYF
>TRBJ1-1|NA|once|TRBV6-1
TGTGCCAGCAGCGACACAACAGAAGCTTTCTTT
CASSDTTEAFF
>TRBJ2-3|NA|NA|TRBV10-3
TGTGCCATCAGTGAGTCATCGGCTACGCAGTATTTT
CAISESSATQYF
>TRBJ2-7|NA|NA|TRBV11-2
TGTGCCAGCAGCACCGGGACGGCCAACTCCTACGAGCAGTACTTC
CASSTGTANSYEQYF
>TRBJ2-7|NA|NA|TRBV7-2
TGTGCCAGCAGTAGAACCCAGGGCGCCTACGAGCAGTACTTC
CASSRTQGAYEQYF
>TRBJ1-2|TRBD1|NA|TRBV7-9
TGTGCCAGCAGTCGCCGGGACAGGGGCAATGGCTACACCTTC
CASSRRDRGNGYTF
>TRBJ1-5|NA|NA|TRBV6-5
TGTGCCAGCAAAAAAACAGACAATCAGCCCCAGCATTTT
CASKKTDNQPQHF
>TRBJ2-3|TRBD2|NA|TRBV19
TGTGCCAGTAGTTCAACCTTAGCGGGGGGATTCAGCACAGATACGCAGTATTTT
CASSSTLAGGFSTDTQYF
>TRBJ2-1|NA|NA|TRBV7-7
TGTGCTAGCAGCAACACCAGGTTATCGGGGGACAATGAGCAGTTCTTC
CASSNTRLSGDNEQFF
>TRBJ1-1|TRBD1|NA|TRBV25-1
TGTGCCAGCCGGATACAGGGGACCGGGGCTGAAGCTTTCTTT
CASRIQGTGAEAFF
>TRBJ2-1|NA|NA|TRBV30
TGTGCCTGGAGTGTCTTATTTGAGCAGTTCTTC
CAWSVLFEQFF
>TRBJ2-1|TRBD2|few|TRBV19
TGTGCCACTTCTAGCGGGGCGCCCTACAATGAGCAGTTCTTC
CATSSGAPYNEQFF
>TRBJ1-6|NA|NA|TRBV9
TGTGCCAGCAGCGTAGCTACGTGGGACGCCGGGGATTCACCCCTCCACTTT
CASSVATWDAGDSPLHF
>TRBJ2-1|NA|few|TRBV11-2
TGTGCCAGCAGCTCAGCGGTTTTACGGTTCTTC
CASSSAVLRFF
>TRBJ2-5|NA|few|TRBV25-1
TGTGCCAGCAGTGAATGGTTGGGAGAGACCCAGTACTTC
CASSEWLGETQYF
>TRBJ1-1|TRBD1|NA|TRBV7-9
TGTGCCAGCAGCTATGGACAGGAGAACACTGAAGCTTTCTTT
CASSYGQENTEAFF
>TRBJ2-3|NA|few|TRBV7-9
TGTGCCAGCAGCTTAGGTTTAACTAGCACAGATACGCAGTATTTT
CASSLGLTSTDTQYF
>TRBJ1-4|TRBD1|once|TRBV5-1
TGCGCCAGCAGCGGGGGACAGCCTTACGAAAAACTGTTTTTT
CASSGGQPYEKLFF
>TRBJ1-3|NA|many|TRBV28
TGTGCCAGCAGCAAACCATGGCGGGGAAACACCATATATTTT
CASSKPWRGNTIYF
>TRBJ2-2|TRBD2|many|TRBV5-1
TGCGCCAGCAGCTTGGTACTAGCGGACACCGGGGAGCTGTTTTTT
CASSLVLADTGELFF